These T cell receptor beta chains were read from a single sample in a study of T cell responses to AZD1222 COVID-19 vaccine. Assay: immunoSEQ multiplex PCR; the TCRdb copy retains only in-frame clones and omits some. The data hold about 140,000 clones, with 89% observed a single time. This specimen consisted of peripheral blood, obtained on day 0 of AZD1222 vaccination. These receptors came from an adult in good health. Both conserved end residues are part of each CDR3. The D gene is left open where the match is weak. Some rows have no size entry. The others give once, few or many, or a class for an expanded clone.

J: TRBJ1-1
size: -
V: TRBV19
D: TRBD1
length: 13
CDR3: CASSTGGTTEAFF
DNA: TGTGCCAGTAGTACAGGGGGTACCACTGAAGCTTTCTTT

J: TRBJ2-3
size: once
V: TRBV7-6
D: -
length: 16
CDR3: CASSLFLSGSTDTQYF
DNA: -

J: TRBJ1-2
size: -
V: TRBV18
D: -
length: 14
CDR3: CASSWTRSNYGYTF
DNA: TGTGCCAGCTCCTGGACCAGGAGTAACTATGGCTACACCTTC

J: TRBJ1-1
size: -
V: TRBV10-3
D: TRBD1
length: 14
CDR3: CAISEGQGGTEAFF
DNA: TGTGCCATCAGTGAGGGACAGGGAGGGACTGAAGCTTTCTTT

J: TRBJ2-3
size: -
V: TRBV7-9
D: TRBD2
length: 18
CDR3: CASRPTSGGADSPDTQYF
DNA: TGTGCCAGCAGGCCGACTAGCGGGGGGGCCGACTCCCCAGATACGCAGTATTTT

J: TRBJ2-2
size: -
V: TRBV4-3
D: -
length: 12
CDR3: CASSQEGGELFF
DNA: TGCGCCAGCAGCCAAGAAGGGGGGGAGCTGTTTTTT

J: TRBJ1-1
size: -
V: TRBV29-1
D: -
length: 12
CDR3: CSVERERRRAFF
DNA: TGCAGCGTTGAAAGGGAAAGGAGAAGGGCTTTCTTT

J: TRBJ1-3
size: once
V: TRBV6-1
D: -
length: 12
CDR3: CASSEARNTIYF
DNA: TGTGCCAGCAGTGAAGCCAGAAACACCATATATTTT

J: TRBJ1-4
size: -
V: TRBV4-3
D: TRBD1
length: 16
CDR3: CASSQDPGQGTEKLFF
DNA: TGCGCCAGCAGCCAAGATCCGGGACAGGGAACCGAAAAACTGTTTTTT

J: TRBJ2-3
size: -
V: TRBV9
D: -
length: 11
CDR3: CASSVGDTQYF
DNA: TGTGCCAGCAGCGTAGGCGATACGCAGTATTTT

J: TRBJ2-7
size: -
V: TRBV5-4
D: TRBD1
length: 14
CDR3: CASRDWTGGYEQYF
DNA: TGTGCCAGCAGGGATTGGACAGGGGGCTACGAGCAGTACTTC

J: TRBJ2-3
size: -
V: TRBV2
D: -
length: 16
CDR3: CASSETPRLQTDTQYF
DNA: TGTGCCAGCAGTGAAACGCCCCGGCTCCAGACAGATACGCAGTATTTT

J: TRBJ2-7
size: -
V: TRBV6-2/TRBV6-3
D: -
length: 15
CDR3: CASSYGSNPSYEQYF
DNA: TGTGCCAGCAGTTACGGGTCAAACCCCTCCTACGAGCAGTACTTC

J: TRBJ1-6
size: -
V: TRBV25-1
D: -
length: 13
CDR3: CASSEYVGSPLHF
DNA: TGTGCCAGCAGTGAATATGTAGGATCACCCCTCCACTTT

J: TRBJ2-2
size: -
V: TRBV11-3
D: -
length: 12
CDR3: CASSLVPGELFF
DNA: TGTGCCAGCAGCTTAGTCCCCGGGGAGCTGTTTTTT

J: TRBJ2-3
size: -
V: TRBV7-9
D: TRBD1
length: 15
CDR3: CASSLGQGERDTQYF
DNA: TGTGCCAGCAGCTTAGGACAGGGGGAAAGAGATACGCAGTATTTT

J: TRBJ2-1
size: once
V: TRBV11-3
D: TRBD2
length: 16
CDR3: CASSLVTSGAYNEQFF
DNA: TGTGCCAGCAGCTTGGTGACTAGCGGGGCTTACAATGAGCAGTTCTTC

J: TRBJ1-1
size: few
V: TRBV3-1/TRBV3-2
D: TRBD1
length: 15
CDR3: CASSQGDRGRTEAFF
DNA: TGTGCCAGCAGCCAAGGGGACAGGGGGCGCACTGAAGCTTTCTTT

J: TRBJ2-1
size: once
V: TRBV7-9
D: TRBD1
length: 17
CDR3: CASSFALGRGQYNEQFF
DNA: TGTGCCAGCAGCTTCGCGCTAGGCAGGGGGCAATACAATGAGCAGTTCTTC

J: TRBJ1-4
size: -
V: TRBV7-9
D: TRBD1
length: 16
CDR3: CASSLGTGLSNEKLFF
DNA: TGTGCCAGCAGCCTTGGGACAGGGCTATCTAATGAAAAACTGTTTTTT

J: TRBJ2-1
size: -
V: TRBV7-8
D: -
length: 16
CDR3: CASSPTLALTYNEQFF
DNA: TGTGCCAGCAGCCCGACGCTAGCCTTGACATACAATGAGCAGTTCTTC

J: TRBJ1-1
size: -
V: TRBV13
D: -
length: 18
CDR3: CASSLDTYLRTDHTEAFF
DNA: TGTGCCAGCAGCTTAGATACATACCTTAGGACAGACCACACTGAAGCTTTCTTT

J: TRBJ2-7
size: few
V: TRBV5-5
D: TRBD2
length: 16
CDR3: CASSLDSGGAKYEQYF
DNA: TGTGCCAGCAGCTTGGACTCCGGGGGGGCAAAGTACGAGCAGTACTTC

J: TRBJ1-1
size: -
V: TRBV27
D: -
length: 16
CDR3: CASSLRGTALNTEAFF
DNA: TGTGCCAGCAGTTTGAGGGGAACAGCTCTGAACACTGAAGCTTTCTTT

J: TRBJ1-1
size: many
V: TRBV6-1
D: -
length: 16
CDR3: CASSDPPGHRNTEAFF
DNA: TGTGCCAGCAGTGATCCCCCGGGACACCGGAACACTGAAGCTTTCTTT

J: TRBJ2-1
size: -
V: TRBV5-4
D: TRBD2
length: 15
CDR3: CASSFPSGGSNEQFF
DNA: TGTGCCAGCAGCTTCCCTAGCGGGGGGTCGAATGAGCAGTTCTTC

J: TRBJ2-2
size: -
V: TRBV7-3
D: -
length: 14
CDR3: CASSPPGLAGELFF
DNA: TGTGCCAGCAGCCCCCCCGGGCTTGCCGGGGAGCTGTTTTTT

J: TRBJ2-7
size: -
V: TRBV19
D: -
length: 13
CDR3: CASSISGSYEQYF
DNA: TGTGCCAGTAGTATTAGCGGTTCCTACGAGCAGTACTTC

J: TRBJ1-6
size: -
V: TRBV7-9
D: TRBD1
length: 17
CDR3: CASSLVGRTGYNSPLHF
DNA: TGTGCCAGCAGCTTAGTCGGGCGGACAGGATATAATTCACCCCTCCACTTT

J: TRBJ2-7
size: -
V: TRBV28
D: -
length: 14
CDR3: CASSFLGVSYEQYF
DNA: TGTGCCAGCAGTTTCCTAGGGGTTTCCTACGAGCAGTACTTC

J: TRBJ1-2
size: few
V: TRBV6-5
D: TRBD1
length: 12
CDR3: CASSYLGQGHTF
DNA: TGTGCCAGCAGTTACCTTGGACAGGGCCACACCTTC

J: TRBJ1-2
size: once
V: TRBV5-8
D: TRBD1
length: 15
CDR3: CASRSPTGWRGGYTF
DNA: TGTGCCAGCAGGAGCCCGACAGGGTGGAGAGGTGGCTACACCTTC

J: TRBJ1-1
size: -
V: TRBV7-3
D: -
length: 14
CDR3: CASSPWATNTEAFF
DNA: TGTGCCAGCAGCCCTTGGGCCACGAACACTGAAGCTTTCTTT

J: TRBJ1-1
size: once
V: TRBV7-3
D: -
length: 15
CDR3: CASSLGGGINTEAFF
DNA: TGTGCCAGCAGCTTAGGGGGAGGGATCAACACTGAAGCTTTCTTT

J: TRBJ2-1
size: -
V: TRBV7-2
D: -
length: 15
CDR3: CASSPPGGTYNEQFF
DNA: TGTGCCAGCAGCCCCCCCGGCGGAACCTACAATGAGCAGTTCTTC

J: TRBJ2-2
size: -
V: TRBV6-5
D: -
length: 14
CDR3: CASSRERNTGELFF
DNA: TGTGCCAGCAGTCGGGAGCGAAACACCGGGGAGCTGTTTTTT

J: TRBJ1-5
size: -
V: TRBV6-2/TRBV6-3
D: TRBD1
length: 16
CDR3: CASSYSAGTVNQPQHF
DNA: TGTGCCAGCAGTTACTCGGCCGGGACAGTCAATCAGCCCCAGCATTTT

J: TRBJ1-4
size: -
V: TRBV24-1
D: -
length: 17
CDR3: CATSAGGTIATNEKLFF
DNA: TGTGCCACCAGCGCAGGTGGCACAATCGCAACTAATGAAAAACTGTTTTTT

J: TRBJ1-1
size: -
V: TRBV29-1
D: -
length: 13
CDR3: CSVHRRGAFEAFF
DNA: TGCAGCGTGCACAGGAGAGGCGCCTTCGAAGCTTTCTTT

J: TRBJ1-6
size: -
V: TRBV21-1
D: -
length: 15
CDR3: CASSTRQVPTSPLHF
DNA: TGTGCCAGCAGCACCCGACAGGTACCCACTTCACCCCTCCACTTT

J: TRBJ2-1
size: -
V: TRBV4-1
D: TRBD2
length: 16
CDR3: CASSPWTSGASNEQFF
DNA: TGCGCCAGCAGCCCGTGGACTAGCGGGGCCTCCAATGAGCAGTTCTTC

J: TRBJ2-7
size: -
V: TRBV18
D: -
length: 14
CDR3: CASSPLGRSYEQYF
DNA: TGTGCCAGCTCACCATTGGGACGGTCCTACGAGCAGTACTTC

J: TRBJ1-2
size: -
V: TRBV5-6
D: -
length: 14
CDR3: CASGEEFQNYGYTF
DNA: TGTGCCAGCGGGGAGGAATTTCAGAACTATGGCTACACCTTC

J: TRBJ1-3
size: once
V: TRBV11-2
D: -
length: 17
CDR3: CASSPRDDRYSGNTIYF
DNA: TGTGCCAGCAGCCCCCGAGATGACAGATACTCTGGAAACACCATATATTTT

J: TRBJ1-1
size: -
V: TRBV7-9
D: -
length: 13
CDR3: CASSLAGAEGAFF
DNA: TGTGCCAGCAGCTTAGCGGGGGCGGAGGGAGCTTTCTTT

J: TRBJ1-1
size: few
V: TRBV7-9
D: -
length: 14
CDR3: CASSWDIKNTEAFF
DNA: TGTGCCAGCAGTTGGGACATCAAGAACACTGAAGCTTTCTTT

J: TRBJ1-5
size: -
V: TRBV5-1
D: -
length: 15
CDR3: CASSLGQGGNQPQHF
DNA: TGCGCCAGCAGCTTGGGGCAGGGAGGTAATCAGCCCCAGCATTTT

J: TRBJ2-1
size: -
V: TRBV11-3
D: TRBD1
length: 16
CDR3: CASSLDPMDREEGQFF
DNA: TGTGCCAGCAGCTTAGACCCCATGGACAGGGAAGAGGGGCAGTTCTTC

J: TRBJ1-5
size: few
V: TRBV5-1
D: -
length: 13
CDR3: CASSLTGNQPQHF
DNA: TGCGCCAGCAGCTTGACAGGGAATCAGCCCCAGCATTTT

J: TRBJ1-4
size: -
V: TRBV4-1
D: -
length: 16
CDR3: CASSPLGGIGNEKLFF
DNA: TGCGCCAGCAGCCCCCTTGGAGGGATAGGTAATGAAAAACTGTTTTTT

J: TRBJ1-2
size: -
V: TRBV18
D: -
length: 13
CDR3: CASSPQDNYGYTF
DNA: TGTGCCAGCTCACCACAGGACAACTATGGCTACACCTTC